The rows below give T cell receptor beta chains drawn from one sample of a study of cytomegalovirus exposure and HLA in healthy donors. The method was immunoSEQ multiplex PCR; TCRdb's version includes in-frame clones alone and lacks a portion of them. Altogether about 170,000 clones are present, roughly 83% being singletons, with the ten largest covering more than 1%. The sample was PBMCs. These TCRs come from a boy aged 2 to 10 in good health and CMV-seronegative. The CDR3 runs from the conserved cysteine through the conserved F or W. Each record gives: CDR3 length, J gene, D gene, V gene, clone size, CDR3 protein, CDR3 DNA. A D gene is named only where the DNA matches it firmly. Some rows have no size entry. The others give once, few or many, or a class for an expanded clone.

14 TRBJ1-2 . TRBV28 once CASSLFSPSLGYTF TGTGCCAGCAGTTTATTCTCCCCCTCCCTTGGCTACACCTTC
15 TRBJ2-4 . TRBV6-5 once CASSYKEGAKNIQYF TGTGCCAGCAGTTACAAGGAGGGAGCCAAAAACATTCAGTACTTC
12 TRBJ2-1 . TRBV30 . CAWTGLYNEQFF TGTGCCTGGACGGGACTGTACAATGAGCAGTTCTTC
14 TRBJ1-1 . TRBV5-4 . CASSLTALNTEAFF TGTGCCAGCAGCTTGACAGCATTGAACACTGAAGCTTTCTTT
18 TRBJ2-1 TRBD2 TRBV7-9 . CASSLATSGGAVKNEQFF TGTGCCAGCAGCTTAGCGACTAGCGGGGGGGCCGTGAAAAATGAGCAGTTCTTC
15 TRBJ2-1 TRBD2 TRBV2 . CASSKGTSGGGEQFF TGTGCCAGCAGTAAAGGGACTAGCGGGGGTGGGGAGCAGTTCTTC
15 TRBJ2-1 TRBD2 TRBV7-9 once CASSRSGRASNEQFF TGTGCCAGCAGCCGGAGCGGGAGGGCCTCTAATGAGCAGTTCTTC
14 TRBJ2-7 TRBD2 TRBV19 . CASSISGSSYEQYF TGTGCCAGTAGTATTAGCGGGAGCTCCTACGAGCAGTACTTC
15 TRBJ2-1 TRBD2 TRBV18 . CASHPGGAGYNEQFF TGTGCCAGCCATCCCGGGGGGGCTGGCTACAATGAGCAGTTCTTC
15 TRBJ2-7 TRBD2 TRBV4-1 . CASSPTSGMLSEQYF TGCGCCAGCAGCCCGACTAGCGGGATGCTGAGCGAGCAGTACTTC
12 TRBJ2-2 . TRBV6-5 . CASSSPPGELFF TGTGCCAGCAGCTCCCCCCCCGGGGAGCTGTTTTTT
15 TRBJ2-2 . TRBV12-5 . CASGPGLRNTGELFF TGTGCTAGTGGCCCCGGACTGCGTAACACCGGGGAGCTGTTTTTT
11 TRBJ2-7 TRBD2 TRBV20-1 once CSASERGEQYF TGCAGTGCTAGCGAGCGGGGCGAGCAGTACTTC
16 TRBJ2-6 . TRBV5-1 . CASSLTGSSGANVLTF TGCGCCAGCAGCTTGACAGGAAGCTCTGGGGCCAACGTCCTGACTTTC
14 TRBJ2-7 . TRBV11-1 . CASSAETGLHEQYF TGTGCCAGCAGCGCCGAAACAGGGCTCCACGAGCAGTACTTC
12 TRBJ2-4 . TRBV5-6 . CASSLQGNIQYF TGTGCCAGCAGCTTACAGGGAAACATTCAGTACTTC
15 TRBJ2-2 . TRBV30 . CAWSGASTNTGELFF TGTGCCTGGAGTGGGGCTAGCACGAACACCGGGGAGCTGTTTTTT
14 TRBJ1-1 TRBD1 TRBV11-2 . CASSRTGVNTEAFF TGTGCCAGCAGCCGGACAGGGGTCAACACTGAAGCTTTCTTT
14 TRBJ1-2 TRBD1 TRBV7-2 . CASSRQGIGYGYTF TGTGCCAGCAGCCGACAGGGGATCGGCTATGGCTACACCTTC
14 TRBJ1-2 . TRBV19 . CASKEDITNYGYTF TGTGCCAGTAAAGAGGATATTACTAACTATGGCTACACCTTC
13 TRBJ2-7 TRBD2 TRBV10-3 . CAISGTSTYEQYF TGTGCCATCAGTGGGACTAGTACCTACGAGCAGTACTTC
14 TRBJ1-1 . TRBV19 . CASSSRDTNTEAFF TGTGCCAGCAGCTCAAGGGACACGAACACTGAAGCTTTCTTT
14 TRBJ2-3 . TRBV30 . CAWSVGGSTDTQYF TGTGCCTGGAGTGTAGGAGGTAGCACAGATACGCAGTATTTT
13 TRBJ1-3 . TRBV6-1 . CASSAGTGNTIYF TGTGCCAGCAGTGCAGGGACTGGAAACACCATATATTTT
15 TRBJ2-2 TRBD2 TRBV7-8 . CASSPRPGLAGELFF TGTGCCAGCAGCCCCCGACCGGGACTAGCTGGGGAGCTGTTTTTT
13 TRBJ1-1 . TRBV4-3 . CASSQNSNTEAFF TGCGCCAGCAGCCAAAATTCTAACACTGAAGCTTTCTTT
17 TRBJ2-1 . TRBV18 once CASSPLRTGLPSNEQFF TGTGCCAGCTCACCACTCCGCACAGGGCTTCCTAGCAATGAGCAGTTCTTC
15 TRBJ1-1 . TRBV11-2 . CASSQTGGARGEAFF TGTGCCAGCAGCCAGACGGGGGGGGCGCGGGGTGAAGCTTTCTTT
14 TRBJ2-5 TRBD1 TRBV10-3 . CASTPGGARETQYF TGTGCCAGTACCCCAGGGGGCGCGAGGGAGACCCAGTACTTC
13 TRBJ1-4 . TRBV5-1 . CASSLTFGHRLFF TGCGCCAGCAGCTTGACTTTCGGACATAGACTGTTTTTT
15 TRBJ2-1 . TRBV6-6 once CASSSTMQGNNEQFF TGTGCCAGCAGCTCAACCATGCAGGGAAATAATGAGCAGTTCTTC
12 TRBJ2-2 . TRBV4-3 . CASSRGTGELFF TGCGCCAGTAGTCGGGGCACCGGGGAGCTGTTTTTT
16 TRBJ2-5 . TRBV4-2 . CASSPTGGIPTGEQYF TGTGCCAGCAGCCCTACAGGCGGGATACCTACGGGGGAGCAGTACTTC
15 TRBJ1-4 . TRBV30 few CAWRSGRTANEKLFF TGTGCCTGGAGGTCAGGGCGCACAGCTAATGAAAAACTGTTTTTT
13 TRBJ2-5 TRBD1 TRBV29-1 . CSGDRDGQETQYF TGCAGCGGGGACAGGGACGGCCAAGAGACCCAGTACTTC
13 TRBJ1-1 TRBD1 TRBV5-1 . CASFRDRDTEAFF TGCGCCAGCTTCCGGGACAGGGACACTGAAGCTTTCTTT
19 TRBJ2-2 TRBD2 TRBV4-3 . CASSQDVARGAANTGELFF TGCGCCAGCAGCCAAGATGTGGCGCGGGGGGCCGCGAACACCGGGGAGCTGTTTTTT
18 TRBJ2-3 TRBD2 TRBV5-6 . CASSPAPGLAGGTDTQYF TGTGCCAGCAGCCCCGCCCCGGGACTAGCGGGGGGAACAGATACGCAGTATTTT
16 TRBJ2-2 TRBD2 TRBV5-5 once CASSLGLAGGTGELFF TGTGCCAGCAGCTTGGGACTAGCGGGGGGAACCGGGGAGCTGTTTTTT
17 TRBJ2-3 . TRBV7-2 few CASSRPPGSANTDTQYF TGTGCCAGCAGCCGACCCCCCGGGAGCGCTAACACAGATACGCAGTATTTT
15 TRBJ1-1 . TRBV27 . CASSLKATGSTEAFF TGTGCCAGCAGTTTAAAAGCGACAGGTAGTACTGAAGCTTTCTTT
14 TRBJ1-5 . TRBV28 . CASSLVARNQPQHF TGTGCCAGCAGTTTAGTGGCTCGCAATCAGCCCCAGCATTTT
16 TRBJ2-7 . TRBV5-4 . CASSLGDGVQTYEQYF TGTGCCAGCAGCTTGGGCGACGGAGTACAAACCTACGAGCAGTACTTC
14 TRBJ1-2 TRBD1 TRBV4-3 . CASSQEGQGGGYTF TGCGCCAGCAGCCAAGAAGGACAGGGTGGTGGCTACACCTTC
17 TRBJ1-4 TRBD1 TRBV7-9 . CASSHPGQGASNEKLFF TGTGCCAGCAGCCACCCGGGACAGGGGGCATCTAATGAAAAACTGTTTTTT
13 TRBJ1-2 TRBD1 TRBV5-4 . CASSSGQNYGHTF TGTGCCAGCAGCTCGGGACAGAACTATGGCCACACCTTC
22 TRBJ1-5 . TRBV10-1 . CASSESAKRGGAGDYSNQPQHF TGCGCCAGCAGTGAGTCGGCGAAGCGGGGTGGGGCCGGCGATTATAGCAATCAGCCCCAGCATTTT
14 TRBJ1-4 . TRBV6-6 . CASSTTGFREKLFF TGTGCCAGCAGTACCACAGGGTTTCGGGAAAAACTGTTTTTT